This record looks at one TCR beta chain sequence and its context. Its antigen is unknown. CDR1 LGHDT and CDR2 YNNKEL come from the germline V gene (reference sequence). V lost 4 bases and J 5 bases, leaving 11 bases between the germline ends. This CDR3 contains 14 residues. Sequencing was preceded by expansion of antigen-specific CD4+ T cells with viral peptide pools in the ViraFEST assay. Following culture for around 9 days, CD4+ T cells were isolated. None of these healthy vaccinees had been infected with SARS-CoV-2 before vaccination. A half-medium replacement with IL-2 medium was carried out on days 3 and 7. These data come from a study of vaccination effects on CD4 cells after COVID-19. Profiling relied on immunoSEQ multiplex PCR, and the TCRdb table lists in-frame clones only, not all of them. The sample holds about 73,000 clones, around 74% seen once. Overall study results and limits: Cross-reactivity toward common cold coronaviruses was confined to only 1 of 255 vaccine-induced clones in healthy vaccinees. Marked clonal contraction was seen in infection- and vaccine-induced clones late after vaccination. Recruitment yielded few convalescent patients, and the study had no early post-infection timepoints.

The gene calls are TRBV3-1 (or the pseudogene TRBV3-2) and TRBJ2-2; D call uncertain. The clonotype comes from a human donor who received a COVID-19 vaccine. Source: CD4+ T cells from PBMCs cultured with HCoV-NL63 spike peptides, taken before COVID-19 vaccination. The CDR3 region has the DNA TGTGCCAGCAGCCGAGATGGCCGGACCGGGGAGCTGTTTTTT. As protein: CASSRDGRTGELFF.